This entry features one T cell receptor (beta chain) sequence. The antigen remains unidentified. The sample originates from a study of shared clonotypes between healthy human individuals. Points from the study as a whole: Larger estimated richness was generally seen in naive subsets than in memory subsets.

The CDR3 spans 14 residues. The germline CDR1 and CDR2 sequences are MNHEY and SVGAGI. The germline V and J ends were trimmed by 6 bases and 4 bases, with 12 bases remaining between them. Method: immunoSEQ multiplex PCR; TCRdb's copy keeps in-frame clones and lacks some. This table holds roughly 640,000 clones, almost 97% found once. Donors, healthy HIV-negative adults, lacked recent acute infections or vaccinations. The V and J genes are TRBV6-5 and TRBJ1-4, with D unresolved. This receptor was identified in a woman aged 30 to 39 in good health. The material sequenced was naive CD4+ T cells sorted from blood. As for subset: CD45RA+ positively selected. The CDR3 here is CASRGRKFNEKLFF. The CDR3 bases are TGTGCCAGCAGGGGGAGGAAATTTAATGAAAAACTGTTTTTT.